A selection of T cell receptor beta chains follows, all from one sample in a study of blood T cell repertoires in COVID-19. Profiling relied on immunoSEQ multiplex PCR, and the TCRdb table lists in-frame clones only, not all of them. The data show around 210,000 clones, with approximately 86% seen just once and more than 1.4% held by the top ten. Material: peripheral blood. Receptors were obtained from a man between 18 and 29 years old with active or convalescent COVID-19. The CDR3 runs from the conserved cysteine through the conserved F or W. D genes are given only for firm matches. Expanded clones are given a class, and other clones once, few, many or no size at all.

v_gene	d_gene	j_gene	abundance	CDR3nt	CDR3aa
TRBV6-2/TRBV6-3	TRBD2	TRBJ2-2	-	TGTGCCAGCAGCCCCCTAGCGGTACAAGGTACCGGGGAGCTGTTTTTT	CASSPLAVQGTGELFF
TRBV5-1	TRBD2	TRBJ2-7	few	TGCGCCAGCAGCTTTATGCCGGGACTAGCGGGATACGAGCAGTACTTC	CASSFMPGLAGYEQYF
TRBV30	-	TRBJ2-1	once	TGTGCCTGGAGTGTATTCCAACCGGATGAGCAGTTCTTC	CAWSVFQPDEQFF
TRBV4-1	-	TRBJ2-2	-	TGCGCCAGCAGCCAAGGGCCCGGGGAGCTGTTTTTT	CASSQGPGELFF
TRBV13	TRBD2	TRBJ2-3	-	TGTGCCAGCAGCTCGCAAGAAGGACTAGCGGAAACCCGCTCGGTCTCTCCAGATACGCAGTATTTT	CASSSQEGLAETRSVSPDTQYF
TRBV5-1	TRBD1	TRBJ1-1	once	TGCGCCAGCAGCTCGACAGGGGAAGGGATGAACACTGAAGCTTTCTTT	CASSSTGEGMNTEAFF
TRBV27	TRBD2	TRBJ2-1	-	TGTGCCAGCAGTTTATTCCGGTCTAGCGGGGACAATGAGCAGTTCTTC	CASSLFRSSGDNEQFF
TRBV4-2	-	TRBJ2-3	-	TGTGCCAGCAGCCAAGAAGAGCGTAGATTCACAGATACGCAGTATTTT	CASSQEERRFTDTQYF
TRBV5-4	-	TRBJ1-1	-	TGTGCCAGCAGCGAGACAGGAGTTTATACTGAAGCTTTCTTT	CASSETGVYTEAFF
TRBV5-4	TRBD1	TRBJ1-4	-	TGTGCCAGCAGCGAGGGACAGGGGGTCGGTAGTGAAAAACTGTTTTTT	CASSEGQGVGSEKLFF
TRBV6-6	TRBD2	TRBJ2-1	-	TGTGCCAGCCTCCCGGGGGGTCCCTCCTACAATGAGCAGTTCTTC	CASLPGGPSYNEQFF
TRBV27	TRBD2	TRBJ2-2	-	TGTGCCAGCAGGGCCCGGCGGGAGGATATCACCGGGGAGCTGTTTTTT	CASRARREDITGELFF
TRBV28	-	TRBJ2-3	-	TGTGCCAGCAGTTTTAATTCAGGGGCAGATACGCAGTATTTT	CASSFNSGADTQYF
TRBV4-2	-	TRBJ2-7	-	TGTGCCAGCAGCCAAGGGGGTTCGGGGAGCTACGAGCAGTACTTC	CASSQGGSGSYEQYF
TRBV12-3/TRBV12-4	-	TRBJ1-2	-	TGTGCCAGCAGCCTCGGGGGGGTGTACGGCTACACCTTC	CASSLGGVYGYTF
TRBV4-1	-	TRBJ1-1	-	TGCGCCAGCAGCCAAGACGAGGGCACTGAAGCTTTCTTT	CASSQDEGTEAFF
TRBV10-3	-	TRBJ1-2	-	TGTGCCATCAGGACGACAGGTGATACCTACTATGGCTACACCTTC	CAIRTTGDTYYGYTF
TRBV25-1	-	TRBJ2-7	-	TGTGCCAGCAGTGAATTGGCAGGGATTTCTGAGCAGTACTTC	CASSELAGISEQYF
TRBV5-6	-	TRBJ1-5	-	TGTGCCAGCAGCTTCCGGGGGAGGGTACAAGGGCCCCAGCATTTT	CASSFRGRVQGPQHF
TRBV7-9	-	TRBJ2-3	-	TGTGCCAGCAGCCCCCCTGGGGGGAGGTTCACAGATACGCAGTATTTT	CASSPPGGRFTDTQYF
TRBV6-5	-	TRBJ2-5	-	TGTGCCAGCAGTTACTCGAGGATAGAGACCCAGTACTTC	CASSYSRIETQYF
TRBV4-2	-	TRBJ1-5	-	TGTGCCAGCAGCCCGGGCCCGGGACAGCCCCAGCATTTT	CASSPGPGQPQHF
TRBV7-2	-	TRBJ2-1	-	TGTGCCAGCAGGGAGAGTTCCTACAATGAGCAGTTCTTC	CASRESSYNEQFF
TRBV5-1	-	TRBJ2-1	once	TGCGCCAGCAGCTTGGATTTTTTAGACGGCGCGGGGCAGTTCTTC	CASSLDFLDGAGQFF
TRBV16	-	TRBJ2-7	-	TGTGCCAGCAGCCGTCCAGGGGCGCGGACCTACGAGCAGTACTTC	CASSRPGARTYEQYF
TRBV24-1	-	TRBJ2-3	-	TGTGCCACCAGTGATCCCGACTCTCCCCGCGATACGCAGTATTTT	CATSDPDSPRDTQYF
TRBV28	-	TRBJ2-1	-	TGTGCCAGCAGTCAATCGATCAGCCGGGGAAACAATGAGCAGTTCTTC	CASSQSISRGNNEQFF
TRBV24-1	TRBD2	TRBJ2-1	once	TGTGCCACCGGGCCACTAGCGGGAGATAGCAATGAGCAGTTCTTC	CATGPLAGDSNEQFF
TRBV7-2	-	TRBJ2-2	-	TGTGCCAGCAGCTTAGCGAACAGGGCTGGGGAGCTGTTTTTT	CASSLANRAGELFF
TRBV7-3	TRBD1	TRBJ2-5	-	TGTGCCAGCAGCCGGGACAGGGTCGCGGAGACCCAGTACTTC	CASSRDRVAETQYF
TRBV9	TRBD1	TRBJ2-5	few	TGTGCCAGCACCCTCGGGACAGGGTCAGAGACCCAGTACTTC	CASTLGTGSETQYF
TRBV12-5	TRBD1	TRBJ1-1	-	TGTGCTAAGGACGATCGAGGGACAGGTGGTGAAGCTTTCTTT	CAKDDRGTGGEAFF
TRBV12-3/TRBV12-4	-	TRBJ1-3	-	TGTGCCAGCAGTCCCTCCGGGGGAAACACCATATATTTT	CASSPSGGNTIYF
TRBV7-8	-	TRBJ1-2	-	TGTGCCAGCAGCCGGAGAAGGAGCGGGGGTCTGGTTGGTGGTGGAGGCTACACCTTC	CASSRRRSGGLVGGGGYTF
TRBV28	-	TRBJ2-5	few	TGTGCCAGCAGTTTATGGGCCCTCCAAGAGACCCAGTACTTC	CASSLWALQETQYF
TRBV10-3	TRBD2	TRBJ2-7	-	TGTGCCATTCTACCAAGCGGGGGGAGCTCCTACGAGCAGTACTTC	CAILPSGGSSYEQYF
TRBV5-6	-	TRBJ1-6	-	TGTGCCAGCAGCCTGGGGGACAATCCCCTCCACTTT	CASSLGDNPLHF